A selection of T cell receptor beta chains follows, all from one sample in a study of early T cells in non-severe SARS-CoV-2 infection. TCRdb re-called the 5' RACE reads with MiXCR, one entry per CDR3 protein. The table shows around 77,000 distinct CDR3 sequences, with around 10% occurring only once. Here the sequenced sample was whole blood, taken at baseline. These receptors were taken from an adult who was a healthcare worker with PCR-confirmed SARS-CoV-2 infection or an uninfected control (not recorded which). The donor label of this sample is uncertain. Both conserved end residues are part of each CDR3. Each record gives: clone size, V gene, J gene, D gene, CDR3 protein, CDR3 DNA. A D gene is named only where the DNA matches it firmly. A clone size is listed for some rows: how often the clone was seen (once, few, many), or a class if it is expanded.

clone size: many; V gene: TRBV5-1; J gene: TRBJ2-2; D gene: NA; CDR3 protein: CASSLTQTGELFF; CDR3 DNA: TGCGCCAGCAGCTTGACTCAAACCGGGGAGCTGTTTTTT
clone size: many; V gene: TRBV4-1; J gene: TRBJ2-5; D gene: NA; CDR3 protein: CASSQDLFGGRETQYF; CDR3 DNA: TGCGCCAGCAGCCAAGATTTGTTCGGGGGCCGAGAGACCCAGTACTTC
clone size: NA; V gene: TRBV4-3; J gene: TRBJ1-2; D gene: NA; CDR3 protein: CASSQDLLVRGYTF; CDR3 DNA: TGCGCCAGCAGCCAAGACTTATTGGTTCGTGGCTACACCTTC
clone size: NA; V gene: TRBV18; J gene: TRBJ2-7; D gene: NA; CDR3 protein: CASSPAIPYEQYF; CDR3 DNA: TGTGCCAGCTCACCCGCCATCCCCTACGAGCAGTACTTC
clone size: NA; V gene: TRBV2; J gene: TRBJ1-2; D gene: TRBD1; CDR3 protein: CATDRANYGYTF; CDR3 DNA: TGTGCCACCGACAGGGCTAACTATGGCTACACCTTC
clone size: NA; V gene: TRBV14; J gene: TRBJ2-1; D gene: TRBD2; CDR3 protein: CASSQGRSGRAFLNEQFF; CDR3 DNA: TGTGCCAGCAGCCAAGGTCGAAGCGGGAGGGCCTTTCTAAATGAGCAGTTCTTC
clone size: NA; V gene: TRBV15; J gene: TRBJ2-3; D gene: TRBD2; CDR3 protein: CATREEAGRPDTQYF; CDR3 DNA: TGTGCCACCAGGGAGGAAGCGGGAAGGCCAGATACGCAGTATTTT
clone size: few; V gene: TRBV7-3; J gene: TRBJ2-1; D gene: NA; CDR3 protein: CASSRNGGSSYNEQFF; CDR3 DNA: TGTGCCAGCAGCCGAAATGGCGGCAGCTCCTACAATGAGCAGTTCTTC
clone size: few; V gene: TRBV5-4; J gene: TRBJ2-3; D gene: NA; CDR3 protein: CASSLGFLLTSTDTQYF; CDR3 DNA: TGTGCCAGCAGCTTGGGCTTTCTTCTTACTAGCACAGATACGCAGTATTTT
clone size: NA; V gene: TRBV6-1; J gene: TRBJ2-5; D gene: NA; CDR3 protein: CASSPITETQYF; CDR3 DNA: TGTGCCAGCAGTCCTATTACGGAGACCCAGTACTTC
clone size: NA; V gene: TRBV9; J gene: TRBJ1-1; D gene: NA; CDR3 protein: CASSLGASVWNTEAFF; CDR3 DNA: TGTGCCAGCAGCCTAGGCGCGAGCGTCTGGAACACTGAAGCTTTCTTT
clone size: NA; V gene: TRBV12-3/TRBV12-4; J gene: TRBJ2-1; D gene: NA; CDR3 protein: CASSLEGAEYNEQFF; CDR3 DNA: TGTGCCAGCAGTTTAGAAGGGGCGGAGTACAATGAGCAGTTCTTC
clone size: NA; V gene: TRBV20-1; J gene: TRBJ2-5; D gene: NA; CDR3 protein: CSAFLQYETQYF; CDR3 DNA: TGCAGTGCCTTCCTTCAGTACGAGACCCAGTACTTC
clone size: NA; V gene: TRBV6-2/TRBV6-3; J gene: TRBJ2-1; D gene: TRBD1; CDR3 protein: CASTTGGAAGTFF; CDR3 DNA: TGTGCCAGCACAACAGGGGGCGCCGCCGGTACGTTCTTC
clone size: NA; V gene: TRBV9; J gene: TRBJ1-5; D gene: TRBD1; CDR3 protein: CASSPGGQHNQPQHF; CDR3 DNA: TGTGCCAGCAGTCCGGGGGGACAGCACAATCAGCCCCAGCATTTT
clone size: NA; V gene: TRBV4-2; J gene: TRBJ2-1; D gene: NA; CDR3 protein: CASSRGGNNEQFF; CDR3 DNA: TGTGCCAGCAGCCGAGGAGGGAACAATGAGCAGTTCTTC
clone size: many; V gene: TRBV4-3; J gene: TRBJ2-1; D gene: TRBD2; CDR3 protein: CASSQDQTSGGKFF; CDR3 DNA: TGCGCCAGCAGCCAAGATCAGACTAGCGGGGGGAAGTTCTTC
clone size: NA; V gene: TRBV12-3/TRBV12-4; J gene: TRBJ2-2; D gene: NA; CDR3 protein: CASSLSPRTGELFF; CDR3 DNA: TGTGCCAGCAGTTTAAGCCCCAGAACCGGGGAGCTGTTTTTT
clone size: many; V gene: TRBV6-5; J gene: TRBJ2-6; D gene: TRBD1; CDR3 protein: CASKGQLTSSGANVLTF; CDR3 DNA: TGTGCCAGCAAGGGACAGCTAACAAGCTCTGGGGCCAACGTCCTGACTTTC
clone size: few; V gene: TRBV12-3/TRBV12-4; J gene: TRBJ2-3; D gene: TRBD2; CDR3 protein: CASSLVGGDTQYF; CDR3 DNA: TGTGCCAGCAGTTTAGTCGGGGGGGATACGCAGTATTTT
clone size: NA; V gene: TRBV7-3; J gene: TRBJ1-4; D gene: NA; CDR3 protein: CASSPGPNDEKLFF; CDR3 DNA: TGTGCCAGCAGCCCGGGTCCGAATGACGAAAAACTGTTTTTT
clone size: few; V gene: TRBV7-9; J gene: TRBJ2-2; D gene: NA; CDR3 protein: CASSLGGPTGELFF; CDR3 DNA: TGTGCCAGCAGCTTAGGAGGTCCCACCGGGGAGCTGTTTTTT
clone size: many; V gene: TRBV6-2/TRBV6-3; J gene: TRBJ2-1; D gene: TRBD2; CDR3 protein: CASSYSGGASNEQFF; CDR3 DNA: TGTGCCAGCAGTTATAGCGGGGGGGCCTCCAATGAGCAGTTCTTC
clone size: NA; V gene: TRBV11-2; J gene: TRBJ2-5; D gene: NA; CDR3 protein: CASSVAGTETQYF; CDR3 DNA: TGTGCCAGCAGCGTCGCAGGGACAGAGACCCAGTACTTC
clone size: few; V gene: TRBV5-5; J gene: TRBJ1-4; D gene: TRBD1; CDR3 protein: CASSLVQGKNEKLFF; CDR3 DNA: TGTGCCAGCAGCTTGGTACAGGGGAAGAATGAAAAACTGTTTTTT
clone size: many; V gene: TRBV7-9; J gene: TRBJ1-5; D gene: NA; CDR3 protein: CASSGAQDNQPQHF; CDR3 DNA: TGTGCCAGCAGCGGAGCACAGGACAATCAGCCCCAGCATTTT
clone size: NA; V gene: TRBV21-1; J gene: TRBJ2-1; D gene: NA; CDR3 protein: CASSKEGTGSHNEQFF; CDR3 DNA: TGTGCCAGCAGCAAAGAGGGTACAGGGAGTCACAATGAGCAGTTCTTC
clone size: many; V gene: TRBV7-9; J gene: TRBJ2-6; D gene: NA; CDR3 protein: CASSLWAAPVLTF; CDR3 DNA: TGTGCCAGCAGCTTATGGGCAGCCCCCGTCCTGACTTTC
clone size: NA; V gene: TRBV6-2/TRBV6-3; J gene: TRBJ2-7; D gene: TRBD2; CDR3 protein: CASSPSRWRGTYEQYF; CDR3 DNA: TGTGCCAGCAGTCCATCCCGATGGCGGGGGACCTACGAGCAGTACTTC
clone size: few; V gene: TRBV12-3/TRBV12-4; J gene: TRBJ1-1; D gene: TRBD1; CDR3 protein: CASSFVSGTGELYIVSRTEAFF; CDR3 DNA: TGTGCCAGCAGTTTCGTTTCGGGGACAGGGGAGCTATACATAGTGTCTCGCACTGAAGCTTTCTTT
clone size: few; V gene: TRBV5-1; J gene: TRBJ2-6; D gene: NA; CDR3 protein: CASSSIPTSSGANVLTF; CDR3 DNA: TGCGCCAGCAGCTCTATCCCAACTAGCTCTGGGGCCAACGTCCTGACTTTC
clone size: NA; V gene: TRBV20-1; J gene: TRBJ1-5; D gene: NA; CDR3 protein: CSARGSGTPDQPQHF; CDR3 DNA: TGCAGTGCTAGAGGATCCGGGACCCCGGATCAGCCCCAGCATTTT
clone size: few; V gene: TRBV11-3; J gene: TRBJ1-2; D gene: TRBD1; CDR3 protein: CASSPGQEHYGYTF; CDR3 DNA: TGTGCCAGCAGCCCGGGACAGGAACACTATGGCTACACCTTC
clone size: NA; V gene: TRBV30; J gene: TRBJ2-3; D gene: TRBD2; CDR3 protein: CAWSLSGGTDTQYF; CDR3 DNA: TGTGCCTGGAGTCTCAGCGGGGGGACAGATACGCAGTATTTT
clone size: few; V gene: TRBV7-3; J gene: TRBJ2-1; D gene: NA; CDR3 protein: CASSLSGGHYNEQFF; CDR3 DNA: TGTGCCAGCAGCTTAAGCGGCGGCCACTACAATGAGCAGTTCTTC
clone size: NA; V gene: TRBV20-1; J gene: TRBJ2-3; D gene: NA; CDR3 protein: CSARVQGRTDTQYF; CDR3 DNA: TGCAGTGCTAGAGTCCAGGGGAGGACAGATACGCAGTATTTT
clone size: NA; V gene: TRBV19; J gene: TRBJ1-5; D gene: NA; CDR3 protein: CASSTHLISQPQHF; CDR3 DNA: TGTGCCAGTAGTACCCACCTGATTAGCCAGCCCCAGCATTTT
clone size: many; V gene: TRBV7-2; J gene: TRBJ1-3; D gene: NA; CDR3 protein: CASSLGAQGRNTIYF; CDR3 DNA: TGTGCCAGCAGCTTAGGGGCCCAGGGACGGAACACCATATATTTT
clone size: NA; V gene: TRBV27; J gene: TRBJ2-7; D gene: TRBD1; CDR3 protein: CASSPRTGGYEQYF; CDR3 DNA: TGTGCCAGCAGTCCCCGGACAGGGGGCTACGAGCAGTACTTC
clone size: NA; V gene: TRBV29-1; J gene: TRBJ2-3; D gene: NA; CDR3 protein: CSVESDTQYF; CDR3 DNA: TGCAGCGTTGAATCAGATACGCAGTATTTT
clone size: NA; V gene: TRBV7-2; J gene: TRBJ1-3; D gene: NA; CDR3 protein: CASSSGPGDSGNTIYF; CDR3 DNA: TGTGCCAGCAGCTCCGGACCGGGGGATTCTGGAAACACCATATATTTT
clone size: few; V gene: TRBV4-1; J gene: TRBJ2-1; D gene: NA; CDR3 protein: CASSQDKRNEQFF; CDR3 DNA: TGCGCCAGCAGCCAAGACAAGCGGAATGAGCAGTTCTTC
clone size: NA; V gene: TRBV3-1; J gene: TRBJ1-4; D gene: NA; CDR3 protein: CASSQRGTNEKLFF; CDR3 DNA: TGTGCCAGCAGCCAGCGGGGGACTAATGAAAAACTGTTTTTT
clone size: few; V gene: TRBV2; J gene: TRBJ2-7; D gene: NA; CDR3 protein: CASKGSYEQYF; CDR3 DNA: TGTGCCAGCAAGGGCTCCTACGAGCAGTACTTC
clone size: NA; V gene: TRBV4-3; J gene: TRBJ2-5; D gene: TRBD2; CDR3 protein: CASSPAASGAQETQYF; CDR3 DNA: TGCGCCAGCAGCCCTGCGGCTAGCGGGGCACAAGAGACCCAGTACTTC
clone size: many; V gene: TRBV27; J gene: TRBJ1-1; D gene: NA; CDR3 protein: CASSLSGTRDTEAFF; CDR3 DNA: TGTGCCAGCAGTTTATCTGGAACGAGGGACACTGAAGCTTTCTTT
clone size: many; V gene: TRBV6-1; J gene: TRBJ1-1; D gene: TRBD1; CDR3 protein: CASDRDSINQAFF; CDR3 DNA: TGTGCCAGCGACCGGGACAGCATTAATCAAGCTTTCTTT
clone size: NA; V gene: TRBV7-2; J gene: TRBJ1-6; D gene: NA; CDR3 protein: CASSLGQGHSPLHF; CDR3 DNA: TGTGCCAGCAGCTTAGGGCAGGGCCATTCACCCCTCCACTTT